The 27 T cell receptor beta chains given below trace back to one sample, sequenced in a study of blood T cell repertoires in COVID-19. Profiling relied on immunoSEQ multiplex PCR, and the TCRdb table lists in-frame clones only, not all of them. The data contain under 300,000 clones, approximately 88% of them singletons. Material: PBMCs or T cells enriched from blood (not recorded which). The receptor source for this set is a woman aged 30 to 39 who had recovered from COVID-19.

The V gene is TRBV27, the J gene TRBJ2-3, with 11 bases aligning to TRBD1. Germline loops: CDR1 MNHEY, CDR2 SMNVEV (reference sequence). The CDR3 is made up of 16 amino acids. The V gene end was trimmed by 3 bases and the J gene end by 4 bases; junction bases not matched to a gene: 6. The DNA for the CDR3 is TGTGCCAGCAGTTTCCTGGGACAGGGGGTTGCAGATACGCAGTATTTT. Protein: CASSFLGQGVADTQYF.

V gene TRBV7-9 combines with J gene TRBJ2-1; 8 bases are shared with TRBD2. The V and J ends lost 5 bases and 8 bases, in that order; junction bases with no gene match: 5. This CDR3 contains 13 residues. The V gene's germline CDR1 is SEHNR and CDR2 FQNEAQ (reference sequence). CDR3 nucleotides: TGTGCCAGCAGCGACCGCGGGAGGCATGAGCAGTTCTTC. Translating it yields CASSDRGRHEQFF.

The CDR3 sequence is CASSLVAPSYEQYF. DNA for the CDR3: TGTGCCAGCAGTTTGGTAGCCCCATCCTACGAGCAGTACTTC. V is TRBV27 and J is TRBJ2-7; D is unresolved. The CDR3 spans 14 residues. V shed 3 bases and J shed 1 base, with 10 bases lying between them. Germline CDR1 and CDR2: MNHEY and SMNVEV (reference sequence).

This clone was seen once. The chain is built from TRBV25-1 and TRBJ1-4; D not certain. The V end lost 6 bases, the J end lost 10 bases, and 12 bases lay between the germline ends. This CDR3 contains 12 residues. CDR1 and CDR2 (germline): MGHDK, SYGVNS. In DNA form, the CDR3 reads TGTGCCAGCAGCGTGGGAGCGGGAAAACTGTTTTTT. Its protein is CASSVGAGKLFF.

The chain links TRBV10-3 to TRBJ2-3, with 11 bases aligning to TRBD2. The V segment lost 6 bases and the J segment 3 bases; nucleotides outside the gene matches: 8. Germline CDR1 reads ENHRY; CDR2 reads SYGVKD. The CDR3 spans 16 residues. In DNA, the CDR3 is TGTGCCATCAGGGCAATAGCGGGAGGGACAACAGATACGCAGTATTTT. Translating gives CAIRAIAGGTTDTQYF.

CDR3 amino acids: CASRAGHDYEQYF. CDR3 DNA sequence: TGTGCCAGCAGGGCAGGGCATGATTACGAGCAGTACTTC. The chain employs TRBV7-9 and TRBJ2-7; a weak D match, TRBD1 (5 bases). CDR3 size: 13 residues. CDR1 is SEHNR and CDR2 is FQNEAQ in the germline V gene (reference sequence). V was trimmed by 6 bases and J by 4 bases, leaving 13 bases between them.

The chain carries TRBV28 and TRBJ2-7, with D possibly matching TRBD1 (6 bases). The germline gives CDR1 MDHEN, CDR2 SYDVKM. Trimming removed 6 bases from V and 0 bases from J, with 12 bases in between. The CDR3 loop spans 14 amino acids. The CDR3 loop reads CASSPADSSYEQYF. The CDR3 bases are TGTGCCAGCAGCCCAGCGGACAGCTCCTACGAGCAGTACTTC.

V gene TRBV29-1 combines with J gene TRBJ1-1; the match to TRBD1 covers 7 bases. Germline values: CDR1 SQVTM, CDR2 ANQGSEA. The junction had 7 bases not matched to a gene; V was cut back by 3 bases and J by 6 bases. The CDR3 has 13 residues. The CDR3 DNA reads TGCAGCGTTGACAAGACAGGGTACGCTGAAGCTTTCTTT. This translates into CSVDKTGYAEAFF.

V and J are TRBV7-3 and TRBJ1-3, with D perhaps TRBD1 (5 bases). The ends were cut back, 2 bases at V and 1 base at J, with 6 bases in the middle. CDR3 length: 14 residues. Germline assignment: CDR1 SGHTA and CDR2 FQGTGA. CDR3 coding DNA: TGTGCCAGCAGCTTACCAGGGTCTGGAAACACCATATATTTT. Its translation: CASSLPGSGNTIYF.

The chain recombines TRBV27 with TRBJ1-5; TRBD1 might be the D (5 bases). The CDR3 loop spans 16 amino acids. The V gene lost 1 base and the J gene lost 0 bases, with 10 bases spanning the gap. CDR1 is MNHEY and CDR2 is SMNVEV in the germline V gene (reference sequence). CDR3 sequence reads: CASSLWGRASNQPQHF. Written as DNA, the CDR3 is TGTGCCAGCAGTTTATGGGGCAGGGCTAGCAATCAGCCCCAGCATTTT.

The CDR3: CASSGGQGGETQYF. The CDR3, as DNA: TGCGCCAGCAGCGGGGGACAGGGTGGAGAGACCCAGTACTTC. V and J are TRBV5-1 and TRBJ2-5, with 9 bases matching TRBD1. Per the germline V gene, CDR1 is SGHRS and CDR2 is YFSETQ. The CDR3 consists of 14 residues. The trim removed 4 bases at V and 4 bases at J, leaving 5 bases unmatched.

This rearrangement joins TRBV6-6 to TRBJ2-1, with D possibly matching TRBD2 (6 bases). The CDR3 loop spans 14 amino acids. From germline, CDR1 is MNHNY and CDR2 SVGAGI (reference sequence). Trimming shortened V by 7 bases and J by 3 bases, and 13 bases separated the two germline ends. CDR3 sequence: CASTPGGNYNEQFF. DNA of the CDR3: TGTGCCAGCACACCCGGGGGTAACTACAATGAGCAGTTCTTC.

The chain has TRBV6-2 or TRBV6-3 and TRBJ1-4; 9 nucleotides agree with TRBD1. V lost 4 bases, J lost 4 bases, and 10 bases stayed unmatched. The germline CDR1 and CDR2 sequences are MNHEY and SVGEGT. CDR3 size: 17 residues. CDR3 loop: CASSSPNRGRNNEKLFF. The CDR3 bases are TGTGCCAGCAGTTCCCCAAACAGGGGGCGGAATAATGAAAAACTGTTTTTT.

This CDR3 is CASRPTDWGYGYTF. In DNA form, the CDR3 reads TGTGCCAGCAGACCGACAGACTGGGGCTATGGCTACACCTTC. The rearrangement uses TRBV7-9 and TRBJ1-2; D is perhaps TRBD1 (5 bases). V lost 6 bases, J lost 4 bases, and 15 bases lay in between. CDR3 length: 14 amino acids. The germline V gene encodes CDR1 SEHNR and CDR2 FQNEAQ (reference sequence).

CDR3 residues: CAISDSPQVLSITYEQYF. CDR3 DNA: TGTGCCATCAGTGATAGTCCACAGGTCCTCAGTATTACCTACGAGCAGTACTTC. The chain is built from TRBV10-3 and TRBJ2-7; TRBD1 might be the D (5 bases). This CDR3 is built from 18 residues. V was trimmed by 3 bases and J by 2 bases, leaving 23 bases between them. Germline V CDR1 and CDR2: ENHRY, SYGVKD.

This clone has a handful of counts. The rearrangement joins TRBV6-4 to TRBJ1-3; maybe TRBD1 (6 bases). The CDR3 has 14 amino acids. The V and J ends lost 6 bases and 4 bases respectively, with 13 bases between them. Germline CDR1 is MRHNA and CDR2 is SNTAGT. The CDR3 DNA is TGTGCCAGCAGCAGGCAGGGGAGCGGAAACACCATATATTTT. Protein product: CASSRQGSGNTIYF.

The CDR3, as DNA: TGTGCCAGCAGCTTGGATCCCCTCCGGGGGGCCCACGAGCAGTACTTC. It is translated as CASSLDPLRGAHEQYF. The genes are TRBV5-4 and TRBJ2-7; TRBD2 is a possible D gene (7 bases). The V gene's germline CDR1 is SGHNT and CDR2 YYREEE (reference sequence). V was pared by 0 bases and J by 5 bases, with 18 bases between. CDR3 length: 16 residues. The complete variable domain, with remaining parts taken from reference TRBV5-4 and TRBJ2-7, reads ETGVTQSPTHLIKTRGQQVTLRCSSQSGHNTVSWYQQALGQGPQFIFQYYREEENGRGNFPPRFSGLQFPNYSSELNVNALELDDSALYLCASSLDPLRGAHEQYFGPGTRLTVT.

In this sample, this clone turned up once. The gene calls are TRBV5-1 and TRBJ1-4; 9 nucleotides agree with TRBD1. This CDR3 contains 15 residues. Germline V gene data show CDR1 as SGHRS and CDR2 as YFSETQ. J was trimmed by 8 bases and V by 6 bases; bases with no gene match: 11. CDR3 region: CASTPSGTGLEKLFF. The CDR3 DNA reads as TGCGCCAGCACCCCATCCGGGACAGGGTTGGAAAAACTGTTTTTT.

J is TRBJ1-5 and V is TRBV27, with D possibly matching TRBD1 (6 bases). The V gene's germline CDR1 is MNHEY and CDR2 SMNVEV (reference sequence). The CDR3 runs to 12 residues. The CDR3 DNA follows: TGTGCGACCGGGGACATCAATCAGCCCCAGCATTTT. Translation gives CATGDINQPQHF.

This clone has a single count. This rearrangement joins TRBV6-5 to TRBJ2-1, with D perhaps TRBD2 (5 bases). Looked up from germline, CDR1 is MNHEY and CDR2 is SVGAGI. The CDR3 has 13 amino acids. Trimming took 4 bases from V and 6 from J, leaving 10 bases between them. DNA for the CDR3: TGTGCCAGCAGTTTTGGCGGGTTCAATGAGCAGTTCTTC. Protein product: CASSFGGFNEQFF.

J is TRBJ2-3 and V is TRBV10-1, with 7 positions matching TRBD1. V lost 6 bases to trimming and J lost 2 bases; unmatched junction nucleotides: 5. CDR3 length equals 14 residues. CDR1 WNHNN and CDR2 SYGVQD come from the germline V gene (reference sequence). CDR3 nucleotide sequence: TGCGCCAGCAGCAGGGGACAGTACACAGATACGCAGTATTTT. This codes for CASSRGQYTDTQYF.

Here the CDR3 reads CASSQGLAGYEQYF. The CDR3 DNA sequence: TGTGCCAGCAGTCAGGGACTAGCGGGCTACGAGCAGTACTTC. The chain employs TRBV27 and TRBJ2-7, with 12 bases fitting TRBD2. CDR1 and CDR2 (germline): MNHEY, SMNVEV (reference sequence). The CDR3 is 14 amino acids. J gave up 3 bases and V 5 bases, and 2 bases lay outside the gene matches.

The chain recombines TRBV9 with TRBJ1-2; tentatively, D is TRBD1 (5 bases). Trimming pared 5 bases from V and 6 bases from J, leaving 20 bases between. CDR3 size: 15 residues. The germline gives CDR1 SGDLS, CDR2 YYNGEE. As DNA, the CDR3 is TGTGCCAGCAGTGCAGCGTTGTGGGGCCCCGATGGCTACACCTTC. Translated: CASSAALWGPDGYTF. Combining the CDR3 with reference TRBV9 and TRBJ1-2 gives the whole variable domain DSGVTQTPKHLITATGQRVTLRCSPRSGDLSVYWYQQSLDQGLQFLIQYYNGEERAKGNILERFSAQQFPDLHSELNLSSLELGDSALYFCASSAALWGPDGYTFGSGTRLTVV.

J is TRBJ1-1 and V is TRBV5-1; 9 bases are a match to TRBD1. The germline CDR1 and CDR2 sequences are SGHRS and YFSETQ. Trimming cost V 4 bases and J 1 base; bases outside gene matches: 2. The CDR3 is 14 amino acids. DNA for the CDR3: TGCGCCAGCAGCCGGGACAGGGCGAACACTGAAGCTTTCTTT. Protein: CASSRDRANTEAFF. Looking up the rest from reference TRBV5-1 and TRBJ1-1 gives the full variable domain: KAGVTQTPRYLIKTRGQQVTLSCSPISGHRSVSWYQQTPGQGLQFLFEYFSETQRNKGNFPGRFSGRQFSNSRSEMNVSTLELGDSALYLCASSRDRANTEAFFGQGTRLTVV.

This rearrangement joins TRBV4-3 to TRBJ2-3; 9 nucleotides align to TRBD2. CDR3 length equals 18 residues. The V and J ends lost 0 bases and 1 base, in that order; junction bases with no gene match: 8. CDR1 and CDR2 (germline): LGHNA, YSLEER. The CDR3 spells CASSQDRPSGVGTDTQYF. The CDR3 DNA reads TGCGCCAGCAGCCAAGATCGTCCTAGCGGGGTTGGCACAGATACGCAGTATTTT.

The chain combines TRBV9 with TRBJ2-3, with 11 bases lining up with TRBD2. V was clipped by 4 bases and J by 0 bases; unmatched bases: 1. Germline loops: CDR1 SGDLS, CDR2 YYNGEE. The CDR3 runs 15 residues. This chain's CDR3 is CASSLAGGSTDTQYF. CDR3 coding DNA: TGTGCCAGCAGCCTAGCGGGGGGAAGCACAGATACGCAGTATTTT.

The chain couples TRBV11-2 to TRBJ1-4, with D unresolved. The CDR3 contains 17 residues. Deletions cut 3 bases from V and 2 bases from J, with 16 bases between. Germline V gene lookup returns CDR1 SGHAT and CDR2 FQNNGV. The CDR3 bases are TGTGCCAGCAGCTTTCGTTTTATGGGGAGGACTAATGAAAAACTGTTTTTT. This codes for CASSFRFMGRTNEKLFF.